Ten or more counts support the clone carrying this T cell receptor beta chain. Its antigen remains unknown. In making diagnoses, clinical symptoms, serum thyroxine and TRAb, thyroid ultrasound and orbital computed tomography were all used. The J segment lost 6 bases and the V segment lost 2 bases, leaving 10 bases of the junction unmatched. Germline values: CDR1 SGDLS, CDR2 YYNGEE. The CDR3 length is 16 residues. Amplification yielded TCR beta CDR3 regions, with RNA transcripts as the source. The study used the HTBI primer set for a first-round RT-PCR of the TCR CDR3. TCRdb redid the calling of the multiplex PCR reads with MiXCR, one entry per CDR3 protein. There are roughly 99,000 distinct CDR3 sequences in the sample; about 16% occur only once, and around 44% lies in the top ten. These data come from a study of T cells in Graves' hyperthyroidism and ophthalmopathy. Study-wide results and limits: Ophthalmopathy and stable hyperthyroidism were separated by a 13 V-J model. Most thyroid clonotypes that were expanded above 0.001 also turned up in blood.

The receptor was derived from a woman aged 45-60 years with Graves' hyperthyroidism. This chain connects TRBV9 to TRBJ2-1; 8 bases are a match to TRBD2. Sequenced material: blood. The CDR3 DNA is TGTGCCAGCAGCGTTTCGGGTCCAGCGGGAGTCAATGAGCAGTTCTTC. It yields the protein CASSVSGPAGVNEQFF.